This T cell receptor (beta chain) was recovered during a study of blood T cell repertoires in COVID-19 (dated by TCRdb to 2018 to 2020). Notes on the research overall: Samples from collaborators originated in the United States, Italy and Spain and spanned both the acute and convalescent phases of COVID-19. The material from the prospective study consisted of cDNA or gDNA derived from T cells, B-cell-depleted T cells, or PBMCs. The dataset comprised deeply sampled blood TCRbeta repertoires from subjects exposed to, actively infected with, or recovered from COVID-19. The repertoires were released in a freely available public database intended as a resource for research on the immune response to SARS-CoV-2. The samples were drawn from two sources: the first 160 participants of the ongoing ImmuneRACE study, and over 950 subjects contributed by 6 global collaborators. Nearly every sample came with metadata listing a de-identified subject ID, COVID-19 status, age in years and sex. Where available, HLA class I and class II types were obtained from metadata supplied by the sample provider rather than from assay-based typing. The full study reports these points: How much clinical and demographic metadata was included differed by source and by participant, and the metadata was provided uncurated.

TCRbeta CDR3 regions were amplified from genomic DNA by means of the immunoSEQ Assay, a bias-controlled multiplex PCR. As for the authors' bioinformatics: The number of nucleated cells in each sample was estimated by amplification of reference gene primers within the assay. To quantify the absolute abundance of each unique TCRbeta CDR3 rearrangement, sequence reads were collapsed and filtered. For each sample, productive Simpson clonality was calculated by taking the square root of Simpson's diversity index across productive rearrangements. TCRdb retrieved this table from immuneACCESS and kept in-frame rearrangements only. Not all clones are present; in checked studies, unresolved V genes account for under half, and no reason is known for the remainder. V, J and clone size are taken as reported in that table, and D and trimming were inferred from the DNA itself. The sample table shows around 250,000 clones, and more than 70% are seen once. About 3.4% of the sample is taken by the ten largest.

With respect to this clone: Its recognized antigen is unknown. No base quality information exists; no much larger clone differs at one position. This sample includes further DNA sequences coding for the same CDR3.

Deletion took 2 bases off V and 1 base off J, with a span of 6 bases between the germline ends. Its CDR3 holds 13 amino acids, cysteine through phenylalanine. Only the CDR3 portion is preserved as DNA: 39 bases, with reading frame beginning at the first base. As encoded in the germline V gene, CDR1 is MNHEY while CDR2 is SVGAGI. Whole blood was collected in K2EDTA tubes by collaborating institutions according to the institutions' own protocols. Collaborator samples were shipped for TCRbeta analysis as frozen whole blood, isolated PBMCs, or DNA extracted from either sample type. The sequence was obtained from a woman aged 18-29 years with acute or convalescent COVID-19. Sequenced sample: peripheral blood. The V and J genes are TRBV6-5 and TRBJ2-7; the D gene is perhaps TRBD1, on 6 matching bases. The CDR3 protein is CASSYGTSYEQYF. The sequenced DNA is TGTGCCAGCAGTTACGGGACATCCTACGAGCAGTACTTC.